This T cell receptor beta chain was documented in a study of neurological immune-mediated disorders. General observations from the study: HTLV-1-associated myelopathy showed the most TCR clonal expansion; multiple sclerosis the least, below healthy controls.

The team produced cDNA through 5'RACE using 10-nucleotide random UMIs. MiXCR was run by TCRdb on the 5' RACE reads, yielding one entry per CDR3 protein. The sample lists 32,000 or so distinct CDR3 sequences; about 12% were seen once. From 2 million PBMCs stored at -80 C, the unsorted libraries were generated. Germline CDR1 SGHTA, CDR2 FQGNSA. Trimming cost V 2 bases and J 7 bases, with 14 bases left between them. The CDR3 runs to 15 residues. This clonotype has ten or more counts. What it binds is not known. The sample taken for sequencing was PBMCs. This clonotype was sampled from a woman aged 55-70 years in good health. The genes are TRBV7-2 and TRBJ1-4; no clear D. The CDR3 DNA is TGTGCCAGCAGCTTAACCGACACCTGGGGTGAAAAACTGTTTTTT. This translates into CASSLTDTWGEKLFF.